A single sample gave rise to the 18 T cell receptor beta chains below, sequenced in a study of T cell responses to AZD1222 COVID-19 vaccine. Using immunoSEQ multiplex PCR, the repertoire was profiled, and TCRdb retains in-frame clones only, with some absent. The sample records roughly 180,000 clones, 90% to 95% being singletons. This material consisted of peripheral blood, taken on day 0 of AZD1222 vaccination. The receptors shown here come from an adult in good health.

V and J are TRBV6-5 and TRBJ1-2, with TRBD1 matching over 8 bases. With 6 bases clipped from V and 6 bases from J, the junction kept 9 bases outside the gene matches. The CDR3 runs to 14 residues. CDR1 and CDR2 from the germline V gene are MNHEY and SVGAGI. In nucleotides, the CDR3 is TGTGCCAGCAGACTTCCAGGGGGCCGTCATGGCTACACCTTC. As protein: CASRLPGGRHGYTF.

The chain couples TRBV4-3 to TRBJ2-7, with 9 bases matching TRBD2. Germline values: CDR1 LGHNA, CDR2 YSLEER. This CDR3 contains 16 residues. After removal of 0 bases from V and 1 base from J, the junction contained 4 bases not matched to a gene. CDR3 sequence reads: CASSQDLAGGSYEQYF. DNA of the CDR3: TGCGCCAGCAGCCAAGATCTCGCGGGGGGGTCCTACGAGCAGTACTTC.

This chain joins TRBV7-2 and TRBJ1-6; 9 bases are a match to TRBD1. V lost 3 bases and J lost 6; bases outside the gene matches: 3. This CDR3 is built from 15 residues. In germline, CDR1 is SGHTA, CDR2 FQGNSA. The CDR3 is CASSFGTGRNSPLHF. The CDR3 DNA is TGTGCCAGCAGCTTTGGGACAGGGCGTAATTCACCCCTCCACTTT.

This clone was seen only once. V usage is TRBV4-3 and J usage is TRBJ2-7; the match to TRBD1 covers 8 bases. Germline CDR1 is LGHNA and CDR2 is YSLEER. V lost 2 bases to trimming and J lost 3 bases; unmatched junction nucleotides: 6. CDR3 size: 15 residues. CDR3 protein: CASSQSGTGGYEQYF. The CDR3 DNA sequence: TGCGCCAGCAGCCAATCCGGGACAGGAGGCTACGAGCAGTACTTC.

The chain is built from TRBV4-1 and TRBJ1-1; D is ambiguous. Trimming took 3 bases from V and 11 from J, leaving 19 bases between them. The length of the CDR3 is 14 residues. The germline V gene encodes CDR1 MGHRA and CDR2 YSYEKL. The CDR3 loop is CASSQTQLIAVAFF. For the CDR3, the DNA is TGCGCCAGCAGCCAGACTCAATTGATTGCAGTTGCTTTCTTT.

This chain connects TRBV9 to TRBJ1-6; no clear D. The V end was cut by 4 bases, the J end by 7 bases, with 15 bases between. The CDR3 is 15 amino acids. CDR1 is SGDLS, CDR2 YYNGEE, per germline. The CDR3: CASSPTDGGNSPLHF. The CDR3, as DNA: TGTGCCAGCAGCCCCACCGACGGCGGGAATTCACCCCTCCACTTT.

The J gene is TRBJ1-3, the V gene TRBV2; perhaps TRBD1 as D (5 bases). The germline V and J ends were trimmed by 5 bases and 0 bases, with 11 bases remaining between them. This CDR3 is built from 15 residues. Germline-derived CDR1 and CDR2 are SNHLY and FYNNEI. CDR3 nucleotide sequence: TGTGCCAGCAGTTCCGGGGCCAGCTCTGGAAACACCATATATTTT. This translates into CASSSGASSGNTIYF.

This chain links TRBV7-9 with TRBJ1-5, with D perhaps TRBD1 (6 bases). Trimming shortened V by 5 bases and J by 3 bases, and 11 bases separated the two germline ends. CDR1 and CDR2 (germline): SEHNR, FQNEAQ (reference sequence). The CDR3 is 14 amino acids. The CDR3 bases are TGTGCCAGCAGCCCGGACAGAGCCAATCAGCCCCAGCATTTT. Amino acid sequence: CASSPDRANQPQHF. The variable domain in full, completed from reference TRBV7-9 and TRBJ1-5, reads DTGVSQNPRHKITKRGQNVTFRCDPISEHNRLYWYRQTLGQGPEFLTYFQNEAQLEKSRLLSDRFSAERPKGSFSTLEIQRTEQGDSAMYLCASSPDRANQPQHFGDGTRLSIL.

This chain links TRBV28 with TRBJ1-1; D remains ambiguous. The CDR3 runs to 14 residues. Germline values: CDR1 MDHEN, CDR2 SYDVKM. V was cut by 3 bases and J by 0 bases, with 8 bases left in between. CDR3 sequence reads: CASSLRPLNTEAFF. DNA for the CDR3: TGTGCCAGCAGTTTGCGACCGTTGAACACTGAAGCTTTCTTT.

This clone has a handful of counts. The J gene is TRBJ2-1, the V gene TRBV19; TRBD2 agrees at 11 bases. The CDR3 extends over 16 amino acids. The germline V gene has CDR1 LNHDA and CDR2 SQIVND (reference sequence). V dropped 5 bases and J dropped 4; count of bases not matched to a gene: 7. CDR3 nucleotide sequence: TGTGCCAGTAGTTTATCTAGCGGGGGGCCTTACAATGAGCAGTTCTTC. Residues: CASSLSSGGPYNEQFF.

J is TRBJ2-7 and V is TRBV6-1; TRBD1 matches 10 bases. The germline gives CDR1 MNHNS, CDR2 SASEGT. This CDR3 contains 14 residues. The J segment lost 4 bases and the V segment lost 5 bases, leaving 5 bases of the junction unmatched. The CDR3 sequence: CASSSADRGYEQYF. In DNA form, the CDR3 reads TGTGCCAGCAGTTCCGCGGACAGGGGGTACGAGCAGTACTTC.

V and J are TRBV4-1 and TRBJ1-3; D gene uncertain. Trimming took off 3 bases at V and 1 base at J, with 13 bases between the two ends. The CDR3 loop spans 16 amino acids. The germline V gene encodes CDR1 MGHRA and CDR2 YSYEKL. The chain's CDR3 is CASSHRFAGSGNTIYF. CDR3 sequence (DNA): TGCGCCAGCAGCCATAGATTTGCGGGTTCTGGAAACACCATATATTTT.

The rearrangement uses TRBV28 and TRBJ1-5, with no clear D. Germline lookup yields CDR1 MDHEN and CDR2 SYDVKM. This CDR3 contains 12 residues. Trimming shortened V by 3 bases and J by 15 bases, and 15 bases separated the two germline ends. The CDR3 DNA reads TGTGCCAGCAGTTTGGCACACCTCTCTTTGCATTTT. Translated, it gives CASSLAHLSLHF.

This clone was recorded a few times. The gene calls are TRBV15 and TRBJ2-6; D might be TRBD2 (5 bases). CDR1 is LNHNV, CDR2 YYDKDF, per germline (reference sequence). V shed 2 bases and J shed 0 bases, with 17 bases lying between them. The length of the CDR3 is 19 residues. The CDR3: CATSRRSPRDLSGANVLTF. The CDR3, as DNA: TGTGCCACCAGCAGACGATCCCCTCGGGATCTCTCTGGGGCCAACGTCCTGACTTTC.

The chain has TRBV27 and TRBJ2-7, with D hard to call. The CDR3 totals 14 residues. CDR1 and CDR2 from the germline V gene are MNHEY and SMNVEV (reference sequence). With 3 bases removed from V and 3 bases from J, the gap between germline ends came to 12 bases. The CDR3 sequence is CASSFGSARYEQYF. CDR3 nucleotides: TGTGCCAGCAGTTTTGGCTCAGCCCGCTACGAGCAGTACTTC.

The CDR3 DNA is TGTGCCAGCAGCATCAGGGGAGTAGGCACCGGGGAGCTGTTTTTT. It translates to CASSIRGVGTGELFF. This chain links TRBV7-2 with TRBJ2-2; TRBD1 might be the D (6 bases). The CDR3 is made up of 15 amino acids. V was cut by 5 bases and J by 4 bases, with 14 bases left in between. CDR1 is SGHTA, CDR2 FQGNSA, per germline.

This chain joins TRBV7-3 and TRBJ2-7; D might be TRBD1 or TRBD2, each matching 5 bases. Trimming took off 4 bases at V and 4 bases at J, with 11 bases between the two ends. Germline V lookup: CDR1 SGHTA, CDR2 FQGTGA. There are 13 residues in the CDR3. CDR3: CASSSRVAYEQYF. The DNA for the CDR3 is TGTGCCAGCAGCTCCAGGGTAGCGTACGAGCAGTACTTC.

This chain uses TRBV29-1 with TRBJ2-6; a weak D match, TRBD1 (7 bases). This CDR3 has 14 residues. The germline gives CDR1 SQVTM, CDR2 ANQGSEA. Between the trimmed V and J ends, which lost 4 bases and 2 bases, there was a span of 9 bases. CDR3 nucleotide sequence: TGCAGCGTTGCCAGGGGGGCTGGGGCCAACGTCCTGACTTTC. Amino acids: CSVARGAGANVLTF. Filled out from reference TRBV29-1 and TRBJ2-6, the complete variable domain reads SAVISQKPSRDICQRGTSLTIQCQVDSQVTMMFWYRQQPGQSLTLIATANQGSEATYESGFVIDKFPISRPNLTFSTLTVSNMSPEDSSIYLCSVARGAGANVLTFGAGSRLTVL.